This TCR beta chain derives from a study of blood T cells in healthy people across ages. This CDR3 is built from 16 residues. CDR1 SQVTM and CDR2 ANQGSEA come from the germline V gene. J lost 3 bases, V lost 0 bases, and 9 bases had no gene match. Sample-barcoded 5' priming and a J-beta primer mix drove a second PCR of roughly 6 to 12 cycles. TCRdb independently ran MiXCR on the 5' RACE reads; one entry per CDR3 protein. Among 700,000 to 900,000 distinct CDR3 sequences listed, under 30% were seen once. Caucasian individuals from Russia who were healthy and aged about 6 to 100 acted as donors. These data also featured in a second study, about T cells of mothers and their children.

The chain uses TRBV29-1 and TRBJ2-5; 8 positions match TRBD2. Sequencing used blood. The sequence was collected from a boy aged 5-17 years in good health. CDR3 protein: CSVEDLQRGFKETQYF. The CDR3 DNA follows: TGCAGCGTTGAAGATCTTCAGCGGGGGTTTAAAGAGACCCAGTACTTC.